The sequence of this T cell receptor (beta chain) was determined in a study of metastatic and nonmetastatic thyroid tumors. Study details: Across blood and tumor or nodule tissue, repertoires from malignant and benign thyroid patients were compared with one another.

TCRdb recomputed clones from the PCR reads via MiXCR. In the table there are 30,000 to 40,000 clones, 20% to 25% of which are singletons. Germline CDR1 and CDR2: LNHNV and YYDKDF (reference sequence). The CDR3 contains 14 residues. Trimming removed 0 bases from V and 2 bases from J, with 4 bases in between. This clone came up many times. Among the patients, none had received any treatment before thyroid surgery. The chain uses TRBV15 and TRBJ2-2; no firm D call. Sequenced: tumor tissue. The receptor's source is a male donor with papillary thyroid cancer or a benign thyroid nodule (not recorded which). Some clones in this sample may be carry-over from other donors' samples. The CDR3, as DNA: TGTGCCACCAGCAGAGACCTTAACACCGGGGAGCTGTTTTTT. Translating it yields CATSRDLNTGELFF.